This TCR beta chain was profiled in a study of blood T cell repertoires in COVID-19. For the study at large: Material from acute and convalescent COVID-19 was sourced from the United States, Italy and Spain. The cDNA or gDNA used as material had been derived from T cells, B-cell-depleted T cells, or PBMCs.

With 1 base removed from V and 4 bases from J, the gap between germline ends came to 9 bases. Looked up from germline, CDR1 is SGHKS and CDR2 is YYEKEE (reference sequence). The CDR3 consists of 14 residues. Original processing methods: Cell counts per sample came from amplifying reference gene primers. TCRdb's table, derived via immunoSEQ multiplex PCR, lists solely in-frame clones and lacks some. V and J calls and clone size come straight from that table; D and trimming were deduced from the DNA. The sample shows about 59,000 clones, less than 90% of them seen only once. Sequencing was carried out using peripheral blood. This chain uses TRBV5-5 with TRBJ2-1, with D uncertain. The source of this sequence is a man older than 75 in a cohort sampled during active COVID-19. The DNA of the CDR3 is TGTGCCAGCAGCTTGTGGCCAGGATACAATGAGCAGTTCTTC. Translated: CASSLWPGYNEQFF.